Listed here are 2 T cell receptor beta chains from one sample, sequenced in a study of vaccination effects on CD4 cells after COVID-19 (dated by TCRdb to between 2021 and 2022). These receptors' antigens are unknown. In the ViraFEST assay, PBMC were stimulated with viral peptide pools, and TCR sequencing was then used to find antigen-specific CD4+ T cell clonotypes based on their expansion. After less than eleven days of culture, CD4+ T cells were isolated with the EasySep CD4+ T cell isolation kit. Two doses of either the BNT162b2 or the mRNA-1273 mRNA SARS-CoV-2 vaccine were administered to participants. Library preparation was by the immunoSEQ multiplex PCR assay. TCRdb took this table from immuneACCESS and kept in-frame rearrangements with V and J called. Such tables lack part of the clones; where checked against another copy, unresolved V genes explain under half of the gap, and the rest is unexplained. Within this sample are some 22,000 clones, with under 80% of them counted one time only. Under 30% of the sample is in the top ten clones.

The sequences come from CD4+ T cells from PBMCs cultured with HCoV-NL63 spike peptides, collected after COVID-19 vaccination. The cell subset or site label corresponds to: HCoV-NL63 spike overlapping peptide pool stimulation. These TCRs come from a human donor who received a COVID-19 vaccine.

J is TRBJ2-1 and V is TRBV7-2, with 14 bases that match TRBD2. The CDR3 runs to 16 residues. The V gene's germline CDR1 is SGHTA and CDR2 FQGNSA. The J segment lost 9 bases and the V segment lost 5 bases, leaving 9 bases of the junction unmatched. The CDR3 bases are TGTGCCAGCAGCCCCGGACTAGCGGGAGGTGGTGCTGAGCAGTTCTTC. The encoded protein is CASSPGLAGGGAEQFF.

The chain uses TRBV10-3 and TRBJ2-7, with a weak D call TRBD1 (5 bases). From germline, CDR1 is ENHRY and CDR2 SYGVKD. This CDR3 has 14 residues. Trimming stripped 0 bases from V and 4 bases from J, with 10 bases between. Written as DNA, the CDR3 is TGTGCCATCAGTGAGTCGAGGCAGGGTTACGAGCAGTACTTC. Its translation is CAISESRQGYEQYF.